Presented here are 10 T cell receptor beta chains from one specimen sequenced in a study of T cells after yellow fever vaccination. TCRdb re-derived calls from the 5' RACE reads in MiXCR, one entry per CDR3 protein. The sample lists about 510,000 distinct CDR3 sequences; 20% to 25% were seen once. Sequenced here: PBMCs, sampled less than 25 days after the first yellow fever vaccination. The receptor source for this set is a man aged 18 to 30 who received the YFV17D yellow fever vaccine.

The sample holds one count of this clonotype. The chain employs TRBV7-8 and TRBJ2-7; tentative D call: TRBD1 (6 bases). In germline, CDR1 is SGHVS, CDR2 FQNEAQ. The V end was cut by 5 bases, the J end by 7 bases, with 18 bases between. CDR3 length equals 14 residues. The CDR3 here is CASSQSPAQGEQYV. The CDR3 region has the DNA TGTGCCAGCAGCCAAAGTCCCGCGCAGGGGGAGCAGTACGTC.

This clonotype was seen only a few times. The rearrangement links TRBV11-2 to TRBJ2-4; D may be TRBD1 (7 bases). The CDR3 sequence is 15 residues long. With 6 bases removed from V and 1 base from J, the gap between germline ends came to 13 bases. Per germline, CDR1 SGHAT and CDR2 FQNNGV. The CDR3: CASSFRGEAKNIQYF. The CDR3 DNA reads TGTGCCAGCAGTTTCAGGGGGGAGGCCAAAAACATTCAGTACTTC. Full variable domain (remainder filled in from reference TRBV11-2 and TRBJ2-4): EAGVAQSPRYKIIEKRQSVAFWCNPISGHATLYWYQQILGQGPKLLIQFQNNGVVDDSQLPKDRFSAERLKGVDSTLKIQPAKLEDSAVYLCASSFRGEAKNIQYFGAGTRLSVL.

The chain has TRBV6-2 or TRBV6-3 and TRBJ2-2; the match to TRBD1 covers 10 bases. Germline trimming cut 5 bases from V and 3 bases from J; bases unmatched to any gene: 3. CDR1 is MNHEY, CDR2 SVGEGT, per germline. This CDR3 comprises 15 residues. The CDR3 DNA sequence: TGTGCCAGCAGTGACAGGGGGCCGGACACCGGGGAGCTGTTTTTT. Encoded protein: CASSDRGPDTGELFF.

This rearrangement joins TRBV7-2 to TRBJ2-2, with D maybe TRBD2 (6 bases). The CDR3 has 14 residues. Trimming shortened V by 6 bases and J by 4 bases, and 12 bases separated the two germline ends. Germline V CDR1 and CDR2: SGHTA, FQGNSA. In DNA form, the CDR3 reads TGTGCCAGCAGGCTAGCGAGAAGCACCGGGGAGCTGTTTTTT. This translates into CASRLARSTGELFF.

The chain carries TRBV27 and TRBJ2-7, with a possible D match to TRBD1 (5 bases). This CDR3 comprises 15 residues. The V end was cut by 2 bases, the J end by 3 bases, with 14 bases between. In germline, CDR1 is MNHEY, CDR2 SMNVEV (reference sequence). The CDR3 region has the DNA TGTGCCAGCAGTTTACGTGGCAGGGCTTTCTACGAGCAGTACTTC. Translating it yields CASSLRGRAFYEQYF.

This clonotype was seen many times. V usage is TRBV7-9 and J usage is TRBJ1-2; no definite D call. The CDR3 has 12 amino acids. Trimming took 1 base from V and 7 from J, leaving 7 bases between them. In germline, CDR1 is SEHNR, CDR2 FQNEAQ (reference sequence). The DNA of the CDR3 is TGTGCCAGCAGCTTAGGCAGTCCTGGCTACACCTTC. It codes for CASSLGSPGYTF.

The J gene is TRBJ2-3, the V gene TRBV12-3 or TRBV12-4, with 12 bases matching TRBD1. The CDR3 runs to 16 residues. V lost 5 bases to trimming and J lost 3 bases; unmatched junction nucleotides: 6. Here the CDR3 reads CASSPPGQGATDTQYF. CDR3 sequence (DNA): TGTGCCAGCAGTCCTCCGGGACAGGGGGCAACAGATACGCAGTATTTT.

The chain recombines TRBV5-1 with TRBJ2-1; a possible D gene is TRBD1 (6 bases). This CDR3 is 16 amino acids long. The germline V gene encodes CDR1 SGHRS and CDR2 YFSETQ. V lost 2 bases and J lost 4, with 16 bases in between. CDR3 amino acids: CASSLTGIKTYNEQFF. The CDR3 DNA follows: TGCGCCAGCAGCTTAACAGGGATTAAGACGTACAATGAGCAGTTCTTC.

This clonotype has only a few counts. The chain employs TRBV29-1 and TRBJ2-2; 7 bases are a match to TRBD2. Germline V gene lookup returns CDR1 SQVTM and CDR2 ANQGSEA. The CDR3 consists of 10 residues. CDR3 protein: CVGGDGELFF. The CDR3, as DNA: TGCGTTGGGGGGGACGGGGAGCTGTTTTTT.

The genes are TRBV7-6 and TRBJ2-2, with 8 bases that match TRBD2. CDR3 length: 16 residues. With V trimmed by 5 bases and J by 1 base, 6 bases remained unmatched. Germline CDR1 reads SGHVS; CDR2 reads FNYEAQ. This chain's CDR3 is CASSTSTSGNTGELFF. The DNA of the CDR3 is TGTGCCAGCAGCACAAGTACTAGCGGGAACACCGGGGAGCTGTTTTTT.